This T cell receptor (beta chain) emerged from a study of vaccination and CD4 T cells after COVID-19. Study-wide background: The convalescent group had six males, four females, seven Caucasians, two Asians, one multiracial.

Remarks on this clonotype: Its antigen is unknown.

Sequencing of cultured CD4+ T cell DNA used the Oncomine TCR Beta short-read assay. MiXCR, applied by TCRdb to the PCR reads, yields one record per CDR3 protein. The sample yields just over 20,000 distinct CDR3 sequences, around three quarters seen once. Germline V gives CDR1 SGHTA, CDR2 FQGTGA. This CDR3 contains 14 residues. The germline V and J ends were trimmed by 2 bases and 5 bases, with 12 bases remaining between them. The treatment: approximately 9-day PBMC culture with coronavirus spike peptide pools or control peptides (ViraFEST assay). Isolation of CD4+ T cells by negative selection took place after more than 9 days of culture.

The specimen was CD4+ T cells from blood, cultured in vitro. This rearrangement joins TRBV7-3 to TRBJ1-1; maybe TRBD1 (5 bases). The receptor was derived from a human donor who had recovered from COVID-19. This CDR3 is CASSLGGWGTEAFF. The CDR3 DNA reads TGTGCCAGCAGCTTAGGTGGTTGGGGGACTGAAGCTTTCTTT.